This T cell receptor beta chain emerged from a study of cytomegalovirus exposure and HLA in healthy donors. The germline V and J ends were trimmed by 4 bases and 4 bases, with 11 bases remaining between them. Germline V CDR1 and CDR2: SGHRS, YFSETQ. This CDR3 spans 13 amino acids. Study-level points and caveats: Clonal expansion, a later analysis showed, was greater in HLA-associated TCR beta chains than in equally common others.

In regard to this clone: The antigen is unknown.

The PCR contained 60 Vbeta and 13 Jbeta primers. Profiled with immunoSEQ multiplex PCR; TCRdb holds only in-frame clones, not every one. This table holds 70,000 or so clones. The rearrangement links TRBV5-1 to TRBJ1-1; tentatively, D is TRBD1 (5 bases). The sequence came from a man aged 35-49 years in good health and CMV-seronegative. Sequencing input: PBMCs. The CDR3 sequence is CASSLGQLTEAFF. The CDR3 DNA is TGCGCCAGCAGCCTTGGACAACTCACTGAAGCTTTCTTT.